One and the same sample provided the 30 T cell receptor beta chains below, sequenced in a study of cytomegalovirus exposure and HLA in healthy donors. The PCR contained 60 Vbeta and 13 Jbeta primers. Here immunoSEQ multiplex PCR was the method, and the copy in TCRdb shows in-frame clones only, minus some. The sample shows almost 200,000 clones, roughly three quarters of them seen only once. Input material: PBMCs. These TCRs come from a male donor in good health and CMV-seropositive.

The chain has TRBV6-1 and TRBJ1-2; no firm D call. The germline V gene encodes CDR1 MNHNS and CDR2 SASEGT. Deletions cut 3 bases from V and 3 bases from J, with 11 bases between. The CDR3 contains 14 residues. The chain's CDR3 is CASSDSWRDYGYTF. DNA of the CDR3: TGTGCCAGCAGTGATTCCTGGAGAGACTATGGCTACACCTTC.

Only one count was recorded for this clone. The chain uses TRBV11-1 and TRBJ2-1, with TRBD1 identical over 8 bases. The CDR3 extends over 15 amino acids. Germline-derived CDR1 and CDR2 are SGHAT and FQDESV (reference sequence). V dropped 5 bases and J dropped 2; count of bases not matched to a gene: 5. The CDR3 DNA follows: TGTGCCAGCAGCCAGGACAGGGATACCTACAATGAGCAGTTCTTC. Encoded protein: CASSQDRDTYNEQFF.

The chain couples TRBV7-2 to TRBJ2-1; D might be TRBD2 (6 bases). The CDR3 is 13 amino acids. CDR1 SGHTA and CDR2 FQGNSA come from the germline V gene. V was shortened by 2 bases and J by 9 bases, with 11 bases between the two germline ends. The CDR3 bases are TGTGCCAGCAGCTTAAACGGGAGAGGTGAGCAGTTCTTC. Its protein is CASSLNGRGEQFF.

The chain recombines TRBV4-3 with TRBJ2-5, with D perhaps TRBD1 (5 bases). TRBJ2-7 explains the end of the DNA better; the J call may be wrong. The germline CDR1 and CDR2 sequences are LGHNA and YSLEER. CDR3 size: 15 residues. The CDR3 bases are TGCGCCAGCAGCCACCGGTCAGGACACTCCTACGAGCAGTACTTC. It codes for CASSHRSGHSYEQYF.

The CDR3 here is CASSQEWLLEQFF. The CDR3 DNA sequence: TGCGCCAGCAGCCAAGAATGGCTGCTCGAGCAGTTCTTC. This rearrangement joins TRBV4-3 to TRBJ2-1; D remains ambiguous. Germline V gene sequence: CDR1 LGHNA, CDR2 YSLEER. The CDR3 spans 13 residues. The V and J ends lost 0 bases and 10 bases respectively, with 10 bases between them.

V is TRBV5-1 and J is TRBJ2-7; D possibly corresponds to TRBD2 (6 bases). Germline values: CDR1 SGHRS, CDR2 YFSETQ. V lost 4 bases to trimming and J lost 5 bases, with 16 bases between them. The CDR3 spans 14 residues. The CDR3 nucleotides read TGCGCCAGCAGCACCCTCGGGGGACCAGACGAGCAGTACTTC. It yields the protein CASSTLGGPDEQYF.

The genes are TRBV5-5 and TRBJ2-7; 7 bases are a match to TRBD1. The V gene's germline CDR1 is SGHKS and CDR2 YYEKEE (reference sequence). The J segment lost 2 bases and the V segment lost 1 base, leaving 6 bases of the junction unmatched. The CDR3 extends over 15 amino acids. The CDR3 region is CASSLSGTVTYEQYF. CDR3 coding DNA: TGTGCCAGCAGCTTGTCTGGGACAGTAACCTACGAGCAGTACTTC.

The V call is TRBV6-5, the J call TRBJ2-7, with TRBD2 as a possible D gene (6 bases). Germline lookup yields CDR1 MNHEY and CDR2 SVGAGI. With 8 bases removed from V and 3 bases from J, the gap between germline ends came to 14 bases. The CDR3 contains 13 residues. The CDR3 sequence: CASGGGVNYEQYF. The CDR3 nucleotides are TGTGCCAGCGGCGGCGGGGTTAACTACGAGCAGTACTTC.

The chain has TRBV11-2 and TRBJ2-5; a weak D match, TRBD2 (9 bases). V lost 5 bases and J lost 5, with 24 bases in between. Germline assignment: CDR1 SGHAT and CDR2 FQNNGV. The CDR3 has 17 amino acids. CDR3: CASSQGAGGPLQETQYF. CDR3 DNA sequence: TGTGCCAGCAGCCAGGGGGCGGGAGGGCCCCTTCAGGAGACCCAGTACTTC.

The chain is built from TRBV6-1 and TRBJ1-1; tentative D call: TRBD1 (5 bases). Per germline, CDR1 MNHNS and CDR2 SASEGT. With 5 bases removed from V and 0 bases from J, the gap between germline ends came to 13 bases. CDR3 length equals 15 residues. Here the CDR3 reads CASSLRTPMNTEAFF. CDR3 bases: TGTGCCAGCAGTTTACGGACACCCATGAACACTGAAGCTTTCTTT.

The chain employs TRBV9 and TRBJ2-7, with TRBD2 matching over 11 bases. Trimming removed 4 bases from V and 2 bases from J; junction bases left unmatched: 11. This CDR3 region has 17 residues. CDR1 SGDLS and CDR2 YYNGEE come from the germline V gene. The CDR3 DNA reads TGTGCCAGCAGCCCTATTTCGACTAGCGGGAATCCCTACGAGCAGTACTTC. This sequence encodes CASSPISTSGNPYEQYF.

The chain has TRBV2 and TRBJ1-1; D is uncertain. V gave up 3 bases and J gave up 0 bases, with 14 bases separating them. CDR3 length: 16 amino acids. Germline V CDR1 and CDR2: SNHLY, FYNNEI. CDR3: CASSDPRRTMNTEAFF. In DNA form, the CDR3 reads TGTGCCAGCAGTGACCCCAGACGGACTATGAACACTGAAGCTTTCTTT.

J is TRBJ1-4 and V is TRBV29-1; 7 positions agree with TRBD1. J gave up 8 bases and V 3 bases, and 9 bases lay outside the gene matches. The CDR3 sequence is 14 residues long. Germline V CDR1 and CDR2: SQVTM, ANQGSEA. The CDR3 is CSVELRGQGEKLFF. CDR3 DNA: TGCAGCGTTGAGTTGAGGGGGCAAGGCGAAAAACTGTTTTTT.

The rearrangement uses TRBV9 and TRBJ2-1; 9 positions match TRBD1. CDR3 length: 16 amino acids. Germline values: CDR1 SGDLS, CDR2 YYNGEE. J lost 6 bases, V lost 4 bases, and 11 bases had no gene match. This CDR3 reads CASSPSGTGSFNEQFF. CDR3 nucleotides: TGTGCCAGCAGCCCATCCGGGACAGGGTCTTTCAATGAGCAGTTCTTC. Supplemented by reference TRBV9 and TRBJ2-1, the full variable domain reads DSGVTQTPKHLITATGQRVTLRCSPRSGDLSVYWYQQSLDQGLQFLIQYYNGEERAKGNILERFSAQQFPDLHSELNLSSLELGDSALYFCASSPSGTGSFNEQFFGPGTRLTVL.

V is TRBV4-3 and J is TRBJ2-1; D call uncertain. Trimming cost V 4 bases and J 0 bases, with 10 bases left between them. Germline lookup yields CDR1 LGHNA and CDR2 YSLEER. This CDR3 comprises 15 residues. In DNA form, the CDR3 reads TGCGCCAGCAGCCGCGCCCTCAACTCCTACAATGAGCAGTTCTTC. Its translation is CASSRALNSYNEQFF.

The gene calls are TRBV7-6 and TRBJ2-7; D may be TRBD1 (5 bases). Germline V gives CDR1 SGHVS, CDR2 FNYEAQ. V gave up 5 bases and J gave up 0 bases, with 14 bases separating them. This CDR3 region has 15 residues. DNA for the CDR3: TGTGCCAGCAGCGACCCGACAGTTAGCTCCTACGAGCAGTACTTC. Amino acid sequence: CASSDPTVSSYEQYF.

In its sample, this clone was seen once. The chain uses TRBV2 and TRBJ2-2; the D gene is possibly TRBD2 (6 bases). The CDR3 runs 12 residues. V dropped 6 bases and J dropped 5 bases, with 7 bases sitting between them. Germline CDR1 SNHLY, CDR2 FYNNEI. This CDR3 is CASRRETGELFF. Here the CDR3 DNA reads TGTGCCAGCAGGCGGGAAACCGGGGAGCTGTTTTTT.

This chain connects TRBV19 to TRBJ2-1; TRBD1 matches 7 bases. Germline V CDR1 and CDR2: LNHDA, SQIVND (reference sequence). This CDR3 contains 15 residues. The junction had 9 bases not matched to a gene; V was cut back by 6 bases and J by 4 bases. The chain's CDR3 is CASRTTGKEYNEQFF. CDR3 nucleotide sequence: TGTGCCAGTAGGACGACAGGGAAAGAATACAATGAGCAGTTCTTC.

The chain recombines TRBV5-1 with TRBJ2-1; D not resolved. Trimming cost V 0 bases and J 4 bases, with 5 bases left between them. In germline, CDR1 is SGHRS, CDR2 YFSETQ. CDR3 length: 13 residues. CDR3 amino acids: CASSLASYNEQFF. In DNA, the CDR3 is TGCGCCAGCAGCTTGGCCAGTTACAATGAGCAGTTCTTC. The full variable domain, completed using reference TRBV5-1 and TRBJ2-1, is KAGVTQTPRYLIKTRGQQVTLSCSPISGHRSVSWYQQTPGQGLQFLFEYFSETQRNKGNFPGRFSGRQFSNSRSEMNVSTLELGDSALYLCASSLASYNEQFFGPGTRLTVL.

The chain has TRBV9 and TRBJ2-4; 9 nucleotides align to TRBD2. CDR3 length: 19 amino acids. J was trimmed by 1 base and V by 0 bases; bases with no gene match: 11. The germline V gene has CDR1 SGDLS and CDR2 YYNGEE. The CDR3 sequence is CASSVEGAGGEWAKNIQYF. The DNA of the CDR3 is TGTGCCAGCAGCGTAGAAGGAGCGGGAGGAGAATGGGCCAAAAACATTCAGTACTTC. Full variable domain (remainder filled in from reference TRBV9 and TRBJ2-4): DSGVTQTPKHLITATGQRVTLRCSPRSGDLSVYWYQQSLDQGLQFLIQYYNGEERAKGNILERFSAQQFPDLHSELNLSSLELGDSALYFCASSVEGAGGEWAKNIQYFGAGTRLSVL.

Comment on this clone: One junction end disagrees with the germline gene, perhaps due to a read error. The chain carries TRBV6-1 and TRBJ1-6, with D unclear. The CDR3 loop spans 10 amino acids. The germline V gene encodes CDR1 MNHNS and CDR2 SASEGT. CDR3: CASSEARLFF. CDR3 coding DNA: TGTGCCAGCAGTGAGGCCAGGTTATTTTTT.

This chain links TRBV5-4 with TRBJ2-3, with 7 nucleotides matching TRBD2. The ends lost 0 bases at V and 0 bases at J; junction bases unmatched: 10. Germline-derived CDR1 and CDR2 are SGHNT and YYREEE (reference sequence). This CDR3 contains 18 residues. For the CDR3, the DNA is TGTGCCAGCAGCTTGGCCGGGAGGACGTTAACAAGCACAGATACGCAGTATTTT. Translation gives CASSLAGRTLTSTDTQYF. Drawing the rest from reference TRBV5-4 and TRBJ2-3, the complete variable domain is ETGVTQSPTHLIKTRGQQVTLRCSSQSGHNTVSWYQQALGQGPQFIFQYYREEENGRGNFPPRFSGLQFPNYSSELNVNALELDDSALYLCASSLAGRTLTSTDTQYFGPGTRLTVL.

The chain joins TRBV11-2 to TRBJ2-1; D might be TRBD2 (6 bases). The CDR3 runs to 14 residues. Germline loops: CDR1 SGHAT, CDR2 FQNNGV. V dropped 1 base and J dropped 7 bases, with 11 bases sitting between them. CDR3 nucleotides: TGTGCCAGCAGCTTAGGGACGGCGGGGAATGAGCAGTTCTTC. Translated, it gives CASSLGTAGNEQFF.

V usage is TRBV27 and J usage is TRBJ2-1; TRBD2 matches at 8 bases. In germline, CDR1 is MNHEY, CDR2 SMNVEV (reference sequence). CDR3 length equals 16 residues. After removal of 3 bases from V and 1 base from J, the junction contained 5 bases not matched to a gene. This chain's CDR3 is CASSFPGGSSYNEQFF. CDR3 nucleotides: TGTGCCAGCAGTTTCCCGGGGGGGTCTTCCTACAATGAGCAGTTCTTC.

This clone was seen more than once but under ten times. V gene TRBV9 combines with J gene TRBJ2-7; TRBD1 might be the D (7 bases). CDR1 is SGDLS and CDR2 is YYNGEE in the germline V gene. The CDR3 has 15 amino acids. Trimming pared 4 bases from V and 4 bases from J, leaving 18 bases between. The CDR3 is CASSPGGGGRYEQYF. As DNA, the CDR3 is TGTGCCAGCAGCCCAGGTGGAGGGGGCCGATACGAGCAGTACTTC.

The table lists this clone with a count of one. The chain has TRBV7-9 and TRBJ1-1; D is uncertain. In germline, CDR1 is SEHNR, CDR2 FQNEAQ (reference sequence). With 1 base removed from V and 2 bases from J, the gap between germline ends came to 14 bases. This CDR3 has 16 amino acids. The DNA for the CDR3 is TGTGCCAGCAGCTTAGGGGCGGGGAGGGCTAACACTGAAGCTTTCTTT. Translating it yields CASSLGAGRANTEAFF.

CDR3 region: CASSQTQGASYNEQFF. CDR3 nucleotide sequence: TGTGCCAGTAGCCAAACCCAGGGCGCCTCCTACAATGAGCAGTTCTTC. This chain connects TRBV19 to TRBJ2-1, with D perhaps matching TRBD1 (5 bases). Germline assignment: CDR1 LNHDA and CDR2 SQIVND (reference sequence). V lost 6 bases and J 0 bases, leaving 15 bases between the germline ends. This CDR3 is built from 16 residues.

The chain uses TRBV6-6 and TRBJ1-4; D is unclear. The V gene lost 2 bases and the J gene lost 4 bases, with 8 bases spanning the gap. The CDR3 covers 14 residues. The germline V gene encodes CDR1 MNHNY and CDR2 SVGAGI (reference sequence). This CDR3 is CASSYVAVNEKLFF. The CDR3 DNA sequence: TGTGCCAGCAGTTACGTGGCAGTTAATGAAAAACTGTTTTTT.

The chain employs TRBV7-8 and TRBJ2-7; a possible D gene is TRBD2 (5 bases). Trimming took off 5 bases at V and 2 bases at J, with 16 bases between the two ends. Looked up from germline, CDR1 is SGHVS and CDR2 is FQNEAQ. The CDR3 covers 15 residues. The CDR3 coding sequence is TGTGCCAGCAGCCCAACCATGACTATCACCTACGAGCAGTACTTC. Amino acids: CASSPTMTITYEQYF.

V and J are TRBV6-1 and TRBJ2-6; TRBD1 might be the D (5 bases). Trimming took off 3 bases at V and 1 base at J, with 19 bases between the two ends. Looked up from germline, CDR1 is MNHNS and CDR2 is SASEGT. The CDR3 spans 19 residues. The CDR3 nucleotides are TGTGCCAGCAGTGATCGTATTGGCAGGGTCTTGTCTGGGGCCAACGTCCTGACTTTC. Translated, it gives CASSDRIGRVLSGANVLTF.